This TCR beta chain was captured in a study of blood T cell repertoires in COVID-19. Study information: Samples representing acute and convalescent COVID-19 were sourced from the United States, Italy and Spain.

Methods used by the authors: Estimates of nucleated cell counts were drawn from the amplification of reference gene primers. Using immunoSEQ multiplex PCR, the repertoire was profiled, and TCRdb retains in-frame clones only, with some absent. Clonal size and the V and J genes are those of that table, whereas D and trimming came from the DNA. The sample lists 130,000 to 150,000 clones, 75% to 90% seen once, with around 4.8% in the top ten. Germline CDR1 and CDR2: LGHNA and YNFKEQ. V lost 0 bases, J lost 0 bases, and 9 bases lay in between. The CDR3 extends over 15 amino acids. This chain uses TRBV4-2 with TRBJ2-7; D remains ambiguous. This clonotype was obtained from a human donor in a cohort sampled during active COVID-19. Material: peripheral blood. The CDR3 loop reads CASSQETGSSYEQYF. As DNA, the CDR3 is TGTGCCAGCAGCCAAGAGACTGGCAGCTCCTACGAGCAGTACTTC.